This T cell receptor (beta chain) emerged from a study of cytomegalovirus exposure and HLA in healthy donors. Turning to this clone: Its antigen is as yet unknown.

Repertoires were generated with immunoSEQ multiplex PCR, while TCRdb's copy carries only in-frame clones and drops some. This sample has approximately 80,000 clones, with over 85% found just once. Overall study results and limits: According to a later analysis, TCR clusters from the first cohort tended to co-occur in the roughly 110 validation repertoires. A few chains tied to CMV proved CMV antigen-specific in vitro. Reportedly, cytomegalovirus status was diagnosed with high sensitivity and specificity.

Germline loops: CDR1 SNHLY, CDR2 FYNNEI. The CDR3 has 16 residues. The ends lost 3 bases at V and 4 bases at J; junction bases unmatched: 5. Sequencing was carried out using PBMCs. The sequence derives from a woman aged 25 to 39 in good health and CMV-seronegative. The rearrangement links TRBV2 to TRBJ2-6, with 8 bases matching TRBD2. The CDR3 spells CASSEVSGDGANVLTF. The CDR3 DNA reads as TGTGCCAGCAGTGAGGTTAGCGGGGACGGGGCCAACGTCCTGACTTTC.